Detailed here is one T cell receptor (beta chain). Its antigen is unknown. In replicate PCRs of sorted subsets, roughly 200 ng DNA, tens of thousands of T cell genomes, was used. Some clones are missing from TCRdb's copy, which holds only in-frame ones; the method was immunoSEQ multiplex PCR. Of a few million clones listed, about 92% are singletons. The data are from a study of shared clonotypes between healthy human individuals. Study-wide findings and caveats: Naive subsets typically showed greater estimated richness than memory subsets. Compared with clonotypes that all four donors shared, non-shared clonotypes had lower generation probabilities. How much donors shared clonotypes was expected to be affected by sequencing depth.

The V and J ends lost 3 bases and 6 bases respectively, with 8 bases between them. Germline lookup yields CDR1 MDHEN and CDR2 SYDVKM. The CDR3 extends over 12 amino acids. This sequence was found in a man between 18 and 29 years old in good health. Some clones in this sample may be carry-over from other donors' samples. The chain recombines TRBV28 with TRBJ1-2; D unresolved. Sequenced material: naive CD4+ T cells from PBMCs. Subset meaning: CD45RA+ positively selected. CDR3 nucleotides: TGTGCCAGCAGTTTGGCAGACCATGGCTACACCTTC. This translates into CASSLADHGYTF.